This T cell receptor (beta chain) was sequenced during a study of T cells in Graves' hyperthyroidism and ophthalmopathy. Notes on the study in general: Before onset, by a median of around 6.4 months, the model predicted ophthalmopathy. Blood held most thyroid clonotypes expanded above 0.001 frequency.

This clonotype occurred many times. Its specificity is not known. TCR beta CDR3 region amplification was performed from RNA transcripts. HTBI primers drove first-round RT-PCR of the TCR CDR3. TCRdb re-called the multiplex PCR reads through MiXCR, storing one row per CDR3 protein. This sample has a few hundred thousand distinct CDR3 sequences; roughly 13% occur once, and the top ten carry under 7%. Patients with uncontrolled infections, other autoimmune diseases, pregnancy or lactation were excluded. For the diagnoses, clinical symptoms, serum thyroxine and TRAb, thyroid ultrasound and orbital computed tomography were used. The CDR3 spans 16 residues. With V trimmed by 6 bases and J by 2 bases, 9 bases remained unmatched.

The V call is TRBV12-3 or TRBV12-4, the J call TRBJ2-5, with TRBD1 matching 10 bases. Sequenced material: blood. The TCR originated in a woman in her twenties or thirties with Graves' hyperthyroidism that later progressed to Graves' ophthalmopathy. CDR3 bases: TGTGCCAGCAGCCCTTCCGGGACAGGGGTACAAGAGACCCAGTACTTC. Encoded protein: CASSPSGTGVQETQYF.